This TCR beta chain was retrieved from a study of CD8+CD57+ T cells in acquired aplastic anemia. Overall study: Average DNA yield from sorted CD4+ and CD8+ cells was around 3 ug. Study observations and caveats: Patients versus controls showed no significant CD8+ Simpson's diversity difference. Over 25 shared CD8+ CDR3s appeared highly expressed within patients' immunodominant clones.

Genomic DNA constituted the template upon which TCR beta VDJ and CDR3 profiling was performed. One entry per CDR3 protein results from TCRdb running MiXCR on the reads. The table shows about 260,000 distinct CDR3 sequences, with approximately 86% occurring only once. Patients picked for sequencing had shown CD8+CD57+ cell expansion detected by flow cytometry. No patient had been given any therapy when blood was sampled. This CDR3 is 14 amino acids long. In germline, CDR1 is SEHNR, CDR2 FQNEAQ (reference sequence). In the case of this clonotype: Antigen specificity is unknown.

This sequence was found in a human donor with aplastic anemia. Material: sorted CD4+, CD8+, or CD8+CD57+ T cells (not recorded which) from PBMCs. This chain uses TRBV7-9 with TRBJ2-5; D is unclear. The J call is uncertain, as TRBJ2-1 better fits the DNA end. This CDR3 reads CASSPVPWGNEQFF. The CDR3 DNA reads as TGTGCCAGCAGCCCAGTGCCCTGGGGCAATGAGCAGTTCTTC.